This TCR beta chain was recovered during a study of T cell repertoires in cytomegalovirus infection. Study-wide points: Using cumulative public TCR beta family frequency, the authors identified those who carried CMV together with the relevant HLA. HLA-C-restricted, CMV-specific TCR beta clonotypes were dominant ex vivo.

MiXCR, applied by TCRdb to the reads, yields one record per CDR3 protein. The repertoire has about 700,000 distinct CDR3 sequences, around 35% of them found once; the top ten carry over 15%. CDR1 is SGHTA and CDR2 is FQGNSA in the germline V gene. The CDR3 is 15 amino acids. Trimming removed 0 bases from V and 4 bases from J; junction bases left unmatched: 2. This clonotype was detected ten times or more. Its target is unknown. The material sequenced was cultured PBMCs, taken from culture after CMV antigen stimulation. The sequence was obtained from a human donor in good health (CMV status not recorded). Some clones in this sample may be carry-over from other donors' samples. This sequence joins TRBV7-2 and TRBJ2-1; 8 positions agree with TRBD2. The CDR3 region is CASSLAASGYNEQFF. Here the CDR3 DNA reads TGTGCCAGCAGCTTAGCGGCTAGCGGGTACAATGAGCAGTTCTTC.